This section outlines one T cell receptor beta chain sequence together with its context. Its target is not known. The CDR3 end falls 3 residues outside the read, so it is completed with the germline J gene. Clones were read by immunoSEQ multiplex PCR, and TCRdb kept only the in-frame ones, dropping some. The sample's table shows about 30,000 clones. The CDR3 covers 15 residues. The junction had 8 bases not matched to a gene; V was cut back by 7 bases and J by 5 bases. The germline V gene encodes CDR1 SGHAT and CDR2 FQNNGV. This sample was included in a study of T cells in women clearing cervical HPV infection. In the study overall: Case blood was drawn when the lesion was first found; control blood after infection became undetectable.

Study conclusions and caveats: Timing of associations relative to infection is unclear; T-cell subsets were not isolated.

This chain links TRBV11-2 with TRBJ2-5; 12 positions agree with TRBD2. This TCR came from a woman aged 18 to 69 with a cervical HPV16 infection that either progressed to CIN3+ or cleared (not recorded which). The sequencing input was blood buffy coat. The CDR3 is CASITTSGGRETQYF. The sequenced CDR3 bases are TGTGCCAGCATTACTACTAGCGGGGGGAGGGAGACC. Supplemented by reference TRBV11-2 and TRBJ2-5, the full variable domain reads EAGVAQSPRYKIIEKRQSVAFWCNPISGHATLYWYQQILGQGPKLLIQFQNNGVVDDSQLPKDRFSAERLKGVDSTLKIQPAKLEDSAVYLCASITTSGGRETQYFGPGTRLLVL.